The present TCR beta chain was sequenced within a study of T cell repertoires in cytomegalovirus infection. Across the study: Through public TCR beta signatures, both CMV infection and matching HLA type were indicated.

TCRdb re-called the reads through MiXCR, storing one row per CDR3 protein. The data show around 450,000 distinct CDR3 sequences, approximately 31% seen once. This clonotype was recorded many times. Its antigen is not identified. Study-level results: Cumulative frequency (of public TCR beta family members) identified carriers of CMV plus the relevant HLA. Dominating the ex vivo response were HLA-C-restricted CMV-specific TCR beta clonotypes.

Germline CDR1 reads SGHAT; CDR2 reads FQNNGV. Trimming removed 5 bases at V and 2 bases at J, with 11 bases between. CDR3 length equals 14 residues. The TCR was taken from a human donor in good health (CMV status not recorded). Some clones in this sample may be carry-over from other donors' samples. The chain recombines TRBV11-2 with TRBJ2-3, with D possibly being TRBD2 (5 bases). Sequences were obtained from PBMCs. The CDR3 here is CASSPGLNTDTQYF. As DNA, the CDR3 is TGTGCCAGCAGCCCCGGACTGAACACAGATACGCAGTATTTT.